The 8 T cell receptor beta chains reported below all come from one sample, sequenced in a study of OX40 agonist ivuxolimab in advanced cancers. Data came from immunoSEQ multiplex PCR; TCRdb stores just in-frame clones and leaves some out. The repertoire consists of some 60,000 clones, with roughly 86% occurring once and the leading ten covering over 5%. The sample consisted of CD4+ or CD8+ T cells sorted from blood, taken in a trial of the OX40 agonist ivuxolimab. These TCRs come from an adult with an advanced solid tumor such as melanoma, head and neck, liver or kidney cancer.

This chain links TRBV10-3 with TRBJ1-2; TRBD1 might be the D (6 bases). Germline lookup yields CDR1 ENHRY and CDR2 SYGVKD. Deletions cut 6 bases from V and 2 bases from J, with 13 bases between. The CDR3 contains 14 residues. The CDR3 DNA reads TGTGCCATCAGCTCGGGACAACTAAACTATGGCTACACCTTC. Protein: CAISSGQLNYGYTF.

The genes are TRBV5-6 and TRBJ2-2; D not resolved. Deletions cut 4 bases from V and 6 bases from J, with 22 bases between. CDR3 length equals 17 residues. Germline V gene sequence: CDR1 SGHDT, CDR2 YYEEEE. Written as DNA, the CDR3 is TGTGCCAGCAGCCCTCGAAGTACGAGCCTGGTCCCCGGGGAGCTGTTTTTT. Protein product: CASSPRSTSLVPGELFF. Based on the CDR3 plus reference TRBV5-6 and TRBJ2-2, the full variable domain is DAGVTQSPTHLIKTRGQQVTLRCSPKSGHDTVSWYQQALGQGPQFIFQYYEEEERQRGNFPDRFSGHQFPNYSSELNVNALLLGDSALYLCASSPRSTSLVPGELFFGEGSRLTVL.

This chain uses TRBV6-5 with TRBJ2-1, with D perhaps matching TRBD2 (5 bases). Germline V gene data show CDR1 as MNHEY and CDR2 as SVGAGI. The CDR3 spans 15 residues. Trimming removed 6 bases at V and 6 bases at J, with 18 bases between. The CDR3 region has the DNA TGTGCCAGCAGCGCAGAACCTACTAGACCCAATGAGCAGTTCTTC. Its protein product is CASSAEPTRPNEQFF.

The rearrangement uses TRBV7-8 and TRBJ2-2; D remains unclear. The CDR3 is 16 amino acids. Germline assignment: CDR1 SGHVS and CDR2 FQNEAQ. V was pared by 2 bases and J by 6 bases, with 16 bases between. The CDR3 coding sequence is TGTGCCAGCAGCTTATTTTCCCTCACCTCCTCCGGGGAGCTGTTTTTT. Its translation: CASSLFSLTSSGELFF. The variable domain in full, with the rest retrieved from reference TRBV7-8 and TRBJ2-2, is GAGVSQSPRYKVAKRGQDVALRCDPISGHVSLFWYQQALGQGPEFLTYFQNEAQLDKSGLPSDRFFAERPEGSVSTLKIQRTQQEDSAVYLCASSLFSLTSSGELFFGEGSRLTVL.

The rearrangement uses TRBV19 and TRBJ2-1; TRBD2 matches at 15 bases. This CDR3 contains 15 residues. The V gene's germline CDR1 is LNHDA and CDR2 SQIVND (reference sequence). V shed 6 bases and J 10 bases; nucleotides not matched to a gene: 7. CDR3 in amino acids: CASREGLAGGYEQFF. The CDR3 bases are TGTGCCAGTAGGGAGGGACTAGCGGGAGGATACGAGCAGTTCTTC. Supplemented by reference TRBV19 and TRBJ2-1, the full variable domain reads DGGITQSPKYLFRKEGQNVTLSCEQNLNHDAMYWYRQDPGQGLRLIYYSQIVNDFQKGDIAEGYSVSREKKESFPLTVTSAQKNPTAFYLCASREGLAGGYEQFFGPGTRLTVL.

The rearrangement joins TRBV27 to TRBJ2-7, with TRBD1 identical over 8 bases. CDR3 length: 15 amino acids. Trimming took 5 bases from V and 3 from J; bases not matched to a gene: 9. Germline V lookup: CDR1 MNHEY, CDR2 SMNVEV (reference sequence). CDR3 in DNA: TGTGCCAGCAGTCCCCCGGGACAGGTGTTCTACGAGCAGTACTTC. It translates to CASSPPGQVFYEQYF.

This chain links TRBV7-2 with TRBJ2-1, with TRBD1 as a possible D gene (5 bases). Trimming cost V 5 bases and J 9 bases, with 14 bases left between them. In germline, CDR1 is SGHTA, CDR2 FQGNSA. There are 13 residues in the CDR3. CDR3 sequence (DNA): TGTGCCAGCAGCCAATACAGGATTAGTGAGCAGTTCTTC. This translates into CASSQYRISEQFF.

The J gene is TRBJ2-1, the V gene TRBV19, with 7 bases fitting TRBD1. Germline lookup yields CDR1 LNHDA and CDR2 SQIVND (reference sequence). V shed 7 bases, J shed 2 bases, and the junction held 5 bases outside the gene matches. The CDR3 is 14 residues long. The CDR3, as DNA: TGTGCCAGTAACAAGGGACAGACCTACAATGAGCAGTTCTTC. Translating it yields CASNKGQTYNEQFF.